These T cell receptor beta chains were read from a single sample in a study of T cell responses to AZD1222 COVID-19 vaccine. Here immunoSEQ multiplex PCR was the method, and the copy in TCRdb shows in-frame clones only, minus some. The table includes 150,000 to 250,000 clones, about 89% detected once. The sequencing used peripheral blood, collected 28 days after the second AZD1222 dose. Receptors originate from an adult who received the AZD1222 COVID-19 vaccine. CDR3s leave out the opening cysteine and the closing phenylalanine or tryptophan. Fields, in order: V gene, CDR3 protein.

TRBV5-1,ASSSTGRGSGDEQY
TRBV11-3,ASSQLDAGEQY
TRBV3-1/TRBV3-2,ASSPSDRVRNYGYT
TRBV29-1,SVENWLRGQNNEQF
TRBV10-2,ASSEWGREGRFADTQY
TRBV7-5,ARSLGLRGLGLF
TRBV11-3,ASSLGGLRDPLEQY
TRBV28,ASSLTDGNNSPLH
TRBV3-1/TRBV3-2,ASSQGDRSDGELF
TRBV6-4,ASTAPGRSFPPYEQY
TRBV5-1,ASSLADLNTGELF
TRBV11-3,ASSLAGYGYT
TRBV5-4,ASSFKGAGANVLT
TRBV6-5,ASSYSGTGGLGYT
TRBV9,ASSATGWPNEQF
TRBV5-5,ASSFMGNTEAF
TRBV28,ATPGEKLF
TRBV7-2,ASSPGTGYWALH
TRBV7-3,ASSLIGMNNSPLH
TRBV28,ASSPSGTSGSARYKTQY
TRBV21-1,ASSKVPAGLAGCSSYEQY
TRBV4-3,ASSQEGLSDGYT
TRBV6-4,ASSGRAGDTQY
TRBV5-6,ASSHLDYEQY
TRBV6-5,ASSRGQRSNQPQH
TRBV6-6,ASSLSGPDYEQY
TRBV5-5,ASSLMGPTDTQY
TRBV2,ASRKGDVIVHNEQF